The 7 T cell receptor beta chains below come from one sample, sequenced in a study of beta chain features in type 1 diabetes. The sequenced template was cDNA made from the entire isolated RNA. The assay was immunoSEQ multiplex PCR, and TCRdb's table has in-frame clones only and misses some. The table records hundreds of thousands of clones, around 9.6% of them present only once. The sample was naive CD4+ T cells from blood. Receptors were obtained from a woman aged 18-29 years in good health.

This clone appeared many times. CDR3 amino acids: CASSLRAGANVLTF. CDR3 nucleotides: TGTGCCAGCAGCTTGAGGGCAGGGGCCAACGTCCTGACTTTC. The chain combines TRBV13 with TRBJ2-6; the D gene is possibly TRBD2 (5 bases). The V gene's germline CDR1 is PRHDT and CDR2 FYEKMQ (reference sequence). CDR3 length: 14 residues. V was trimmed by 3 bases and J by 4 bases, leaving 7 bases between them.

In its sample, this clone was seen a few times. The chain couples TRBV6-1 to TRBJ2-7; 8 bases are shared with TRBD1. The CDR3 totals 15 residues. Trimming took 5 bases from V and 4 from J; bases not matched to a gene: 10. Germline lookup yields CDR1 MNHNS and CDR2 SASEGT. The CDR3 coding sequence is TGTGCCAGCAGTCTCGGACAGGGAAAGGGATACGAGCAGTACTTC. This sequence encodes CASSLGQGKGYEQYF.

The sample holds a few counts of this clone. The V gene is TRBV7-2, the J gene TRBJ1-6, with a tentative D call TRBD1 (6 bases). The CDR3 is 14 residues long. V was shortened by 1 base and J by 7 bases, with 8 bases between the two germline ends. Germline V gene sequence: CDR1 SGHTA, CDR2 FQGNSA. This chain's CDR3 is CASSLEGVNSPLHF. CDR3 DNA sequence: TGTGCCAGCAGCTTAGAGGGGGTCAATTCACCCCTCCACTTT. The entire variable domain, with the rest obtained from reference TRBV7-2 and TRBJ1-6, is as follows: GAGVSQSPSNKVTEKGKDVELRCDPISGHTALYWYRQSLGQGLEFLIYFQGNSAPDKSGLPSDRFSAERTGGSVSTLTIQRTQQEDSAVYLCASSLEGVNSPLHFGNGTRLTVT.

This clone was observed a few times. The V and J genes are TRBV7-2 and TRBJ2-1, with TRBD1 matching over 10 bases. The trim removed 4 bases at V and 3 bases at J, leaving 6 bases unmatched. CDR1 and CDR2 (germline): SGHTA, FQGNSA. This CDR3 is 16 amino acids long. The CDR3 here is CASSSWTGGGYNEQFF. For the CDR3, the DNA is TGTGCCAGCAGCTCCTGGACAGGGGGTGGCTACAATGAGCAGTTCTTC.

In its sample, this clone was seen a few times. V gene TRBV19 combines with J gene TRBJ2-7; a weak D match, TRBD1 (5 bases). Germline V gives CDR1 LNHDA, CDR2 SQIVND (reference sequence). V was clipped by 3 bases and J by 3 bases, with 12 bases between them. This CDR3 comprises 14 residues. Here the CDR3 DNA reads TGTGCCAGTAGTATCTCCAGGGCCAGCTACGAGCAGTACTTC. Its protein product is CASSISRASYEQYF.

The table lists this clone with a few counts. The chain couples TRBV5-1 to TRBJ2-1; the match to TRBD1 covers 7 bases. Germline V gene sequence: CDR1 SGHRS, CDR2 YFSETQ. CDR3 length: 15 residues. V gave up 0 bases and J gave up 7 bases; unmatched junction bases: 7. The CDR3 sequence: CASSLETGLWNEQFF. CDR3 bases: TGCGCCAGCAGCTTGGAGACAGGGTTATGGAATGAGCAGTTCTTC. The variable domain in full, completed from reference TRBV5-1 and TRBJ2-1, reads KAGVTQTPRYLIKTRGQQVTLSCSPISGHRSVSWYQQTPGQGLQFLFEYFSETQRNKGNFPGRFSGRQFSNSRSEMNVSTLELGDSALYLCASSLETGLWNEQFFGPGTRLTVL.

The CDR3 loop reads CASASLLAGVEQYF. The CDR3 nucleotides read TGTGCCAGCGCTTCATTACTAGCGGGGGTCGAGCAGTACTTC. The V and J genes are TRBV18 and TRBJ2-5, with 11 positions matching TRBD2. TRBJ2-7 explains the end of the DNA better; the J call may be wrong. This CDR3 is built from 14 residues. Germline V gives CDR1 KGHSH, CDR2 LQKENI.